Below are 15 T cell receptor beta chains sequenced from a single sample in a study of blood T cell repertoires in COVID-19 (TCRdb year 2020). Libraries were prepared through the immunoSEQ multiplex PCR assay. Held by TCRdb, this immuneACCESS table contains in-frame sequences only and omits some clones. Under half of the omission traces to an unresolved V gene where checked; the cause of the rest is unknown. In all, the sample holds 150,000 or so clones, and approximately 89% of those were seen once. Of the sample, 9.5% to 12% falls within the top ten clones. The sequencing input was peripheral blood. These receptors came from a woman in her 70s with COVID-19, enrolled during active disease.

The chain joins TRBV5-1 to TRBJ1-1; tentative D call: TRBD1 (6 bases). CDR1 and CDR2 from the germline V gene are SGHRS and YFSETQ. This CDR3 spans 14 amino acids. V lost 2 bases to trimming and J lost 3 bases, with 11 bases between them. The CDR3 nucleotides read TGCGCCAGCAGCTTTGGTGGACAGTACACTGAAGCTTTCTTT. As protein: CASSFGGQYTEAFF.

This chain uses TRBV10-3 with TRBJ1-2; no clear D gene. CDR1 is ENHRY, CDR2 SYGVKD, per germline. There are 17 residues in the CDR3. The V end lost 1 base, the J end lost 3 bases, and 18 bases lay between the germline ends. The DNA of the CDR3 is TGTGCCATCAGTGAGTTTCTAGGCAGCCTCTCTGACTATGGCTACACCTTC. This gives the protein CAISEFLGSLSDYGYTF.

This clone came up once. The chain recombines TRBV11-3 with TRBJ2-5; D gene uncertain. Germline CDR1 and CDR2: SGHNT and YENEEA. Trimming pared 3 bases from V and 2 bases from J, leaving 13 bases between. The CDR3 is 15 residues long. CDR3 DNA: TGTGCCAGCAGCTTCGGCAGGAAGTCGCAAGAGACCCAGTACTTC. This encodes CASSFGRKSQETQYF.

V usage is TRBV5-1 and J usage is TRBJ2-3, with TRBD2 matching 11 bases. Germline V gives CDR1 SGHRS, CDR2 YFSETQ. Trimming cost V 2 bases and J 2 bases; bases outside gene matches: 7. The CDR3 sequence is 17 residues long. The DNA of the CDR3 is TGCGCCAGCAGCTTCCTTAGCGGGGGGGATCTCACAGATACGCAGTATTTT. As protein: CASSFLSGGDLTDTQYF.

The rearrangement joins TRBV25-1 to TRBJ1-1; D gene unclear. Looked up from germline, CDR1 is MGHDK and CDR2 is SYGVNS. The CDR3 sequence is 14 residues long. Trimming cost V 6 bases and J 0 bases, with 11 bases left between them. CDR3 sequence (DNA): TGTGCCAGCAGGACAACACAGTTGAACACTGAAGCTTTCTTT. Translating it yields CASRTTQLNTEAFF.

The chain combines TRBV28 with TRBJ2-7; TRBD1 matches 10 bases. The V segment lost 6 bases and the J segment 1 base; nucleotides outside the gene matches: 3. The germline V gene has CDR1 MDHEN and CDR2 SYDVKM. The CDR3 loop spans 14 amino acids. CDR3 residues: CASRTDRGSYEQYF. The CDR3 coding sequence is TGTGCCAGCAGGACGGACAGGGGGTCCTACGAGCAGTACTTC.

This chain links TRBV7-8 with TRBJ2-4; 8 nucleotides line up with TRBD1. The junction had 8 bases not matched to a gene; V was cut back by 5 bases and J by 2 bases. The CDR3 consists of 16 residues. Germline CDR1 SGHVS, CDR2 FQNEAQ. CDR3 sequence (DNA): TGTGCCAGCAGCATAAGCCGGACAGGGACCAAAAACATTCAGTACTTC. Protein product: CASSISRTGTKNIQYF.

V and J are TRBV5-1 and TRBJ2-5; TRBD2 matches 10 bases. This CDR3 region has 15 residues. Germline CDR1 SGHRS, CDR2 YFSETQ. The trim removed 0 bases at V and 1 base at J, leaving 0 bases unmatched. CDR3 nucleotide sequence: TGCGCCAGCAGCTTGGGACTAGCGGGCCAAGAGACCCAGTACTTC. Its translation is CASSLGLAGQETQYF. The full variable domain, completed using reference TRBV5-1 and TRBJ2-5, is KAGVTQTPRYLIKTRGQQVTLSCSPISGHRSVSWYQQTPGQGLQFLFEYFSETQRNKGNFPGRFSGRQFSNSRSEMNVSTLELGDSALYLCASSLGLAGQETQYFGPGTRLLVL.

V gene TRBV6-1 combines with J gene TRBJ1-5; no definite D call. Germline V gene data show CDR1 as MNHNS and CDR2 as SASEGT. The CDR3 has 14 amino acids. Trimming removed 3 bases at V and 7 bases at J, with 13 bases between. The CDR3 protein is CASSDTPGGQPQHF. In nucleotides, the CDR3 is TGTGCCAGCAGTGATACTCCTGGAGGGCAGCCCCAGCATTTT.

This rearrangement joins TRBV9 to TRBJ1-2; 7 nucleotides align to TRBD1. CDR1 is SGDLS and CDR2 is YYNGEE in the germline V gene. V gave up 0 bases and J gave up 6 bases; unmatched junction bases: 14. The CDR3 is made up of 17 amino acids. CDR3 region: CASSVESRGQGKDGYTF. CDR3 nucleotides: TGTGCCAGCAGCGTAGAATCGAGGGGGCAGGGGAAAGATGGCTACACCTTC.

The genes are TRBV6-5 and TRBJ1-3; no firm D call. The CDR3 extends over 13 amino acids. Germline assignment: CDR1 MNHEY and CDR2 SVGAGI. V was clipped by 7 bases and J by 0 bases, with 7 bases between them. CDR3 sequence reads: CASIGGSGNTIYF. The CDR3 region has the DNA TGTGCCAGCATCGGCGGCTCTGGAAACACCATATATTTT.

Comments on this clone: Distinct nucleotide sequences in the sample also encode this CDR3. J is TRBJ1-6 and V is TRBV19, with TRBD1 matching 7 bases. CDR1 is LNHDA, CDR2 SQIVND, per germline (reference sequence). There are 14 residues in the CDR3. V gave up 5 bases and J gave up 4 bases; unmatched junction bases: 2. The CDR3 DNA follows: TGTGCCAGTAGTTTGGGACAGTATAATTCACCCCTCCACTTT. Its translation is CASSLGQYNSPLHF. The full variable domain, its missing parts supplied by reference TRBV19 and TRBJ1-6, is DGGITQSPKYLFRKEGQNVTLSCEQNLNHDAMYWYRQDPGQGLRLIYYSQIVNDFQKGDIAEGYSVSREKKESFPLTVTSAQKNPTAFYLCASSLGQYNSPLHFGNGTRLTVT.

This chain links TRBV7-2 with TRBJ1-5; weak D call: TRBD1 (5 bases). CDR3 length equals 14 residues. CDR1 and CDR2 from the germline V gene are SGHTA and FQGNSA. Trimming shortened V by 3 bases and J by 3 bases, and 9 bases separated the two germline ends. The CDR3 reads CASSLGPSNQPQHF. DNA for the CDR3: TGTGCCAGCAGCTTGGGGCCTTCCAATCAGCCCCAGCATTTT.

In this sample, this clone turned up once. The chain is built from TRBV9 and TRBJ2-2; weak D call: TRBD1 (5 bases). Trimming took off 0 bases at V and 6 bases at J, with 6 bases between the two ends. The CDR3 is made up of 13 amino acids. Looked up from germline, CDR1 is SGDLS and CDR2 is YYNGEE. The CDR3 spells CASSVVGPGELFF. CDR3 bases: TGTGCCAGCAGCGTAGTGGGGCCCGGGGAGCTGTTTTTT.

This clone has a single count. This sequence joins TRBV25-1 and TRBJ1-5; 7 positions match TRBD1. The V and J ends lost 8 bases and 7 bases, in that order; junction bases with no gene match: 8. The CDR3 sequence is 13 residues long. The germline V gene has CDR1 MGHDK and CDR2 SYGVNS. In nucleotides, the CDR3 is TGTGCCAGCGACAGGGAAGGTTACCAGCCCCAGCATTTT. The encoded protein is CASDREGYQPQHF.